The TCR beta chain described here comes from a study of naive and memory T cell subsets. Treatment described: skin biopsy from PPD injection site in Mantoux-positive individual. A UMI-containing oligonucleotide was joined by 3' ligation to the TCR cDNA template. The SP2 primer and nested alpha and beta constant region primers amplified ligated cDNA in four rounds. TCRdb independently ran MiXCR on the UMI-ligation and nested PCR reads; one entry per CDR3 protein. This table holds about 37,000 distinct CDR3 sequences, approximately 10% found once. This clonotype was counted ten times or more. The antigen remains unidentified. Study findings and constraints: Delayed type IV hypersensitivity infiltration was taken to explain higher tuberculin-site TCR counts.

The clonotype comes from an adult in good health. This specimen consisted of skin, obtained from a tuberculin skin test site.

CDR3 bases: TGTGCCAGCAGGACCTCCCGGGAGCAGTTCTTC. Amino acid sequence: CASRTSREQFF. The gene calls are TRBV12-3 or TRBV12-4 and TRBJ2-1; D not resolved. The ends were cut back, 6 bases at V and 10 bases at J, with 10 bases in the middle. There are 11 residues in the CDR3.